The clone carrying this T cell receptor (beta chain) was observed a handful of times. The germline V gene encodes CDR1 MGHRA and CDR2 YSYEKL. The CDR3 consists of 13 residues. The V end was cut by 2 bases, the J end by 4 bases, with 8 bases between. This sample is drawn from a study of T-cell memory formation after mild COVID-19. The wider study: Largely donor-specific sequence clusters came from a couple of donors.

TCRdb redid the calling of the 5' RACE reads with MiXCR, one entry per CDR3 protein. The repertoire consists of under 150,000 distinct CDR3 sequences, with 20% to 25% occurring once and the leading ten covering approximately 40%. The chain carries TRBV4-1 and TRBJ1-2; D possibly corresponds to TRBD1 (5 bases). Input material: PBMCs or a T cell subset sorted from them (not recorded which). This receptor was identified in a young man who had mild COVID-19 (a few samples of this study predate the infection). Cell type and time point are not known. CDR3 amino acids: CASSQLTAYGYTF. CDR3 sequence (DNA): TGCGCCAGCAGCCAACTGACAGCCTATGGCTACACCTTC.